The next 9 T cell receptor beta chains were all read from a single sample in a study of spatial heterogeneity in lung cancer. The time point: sample taken at primary tumor resection. The study sequenced unsorted whole RNA from tumor, nontumor lung or frozen PBMC. Each CDR3 protein is one row after TCRdb ran MiXCR on the 5' RACE reads. The data contain fewer than 2,500 distinct CDR3 sequences, less than 15% of them singletons. The material sequenced was normal lung tissue next to the tumor, taken at surgery. All receptors derive from a male donor with early-stage non-small cell lung cancer.

By sample share, this clonotype is medium-sized. This beta chain is an unintended read in a library built for alpha chains; its size means little. The chain employs TRBV7-8 and TRBJ2-2, with D maybe TRBD2 (5 bases). The V gene lost 4 bases and the J gene lost 8 bases, with 20 bases spanning the gap. The CDR3 is made up of 16 amino acids. Looked up from germline, CDR1 is SGHVS and CDR2 is FQNEAQ. The chain's CDR3 is CASSSRWELQRGELFF. The DNA of the CDR3 is TGTGCCAGCAGCTCCCGGTGGGAACTTCAGCGGGGGGAGCTGTTTTTT.

This clonotype rates as medium-sized (0.01 to 0.1%). As an off-target read in a library built for alpha chains, this beta chain has a frequency of little significance. V is TRBV4-1 and J is TRBJ1-2; D unclear. CDR3 length: 16 amino acids. V shed 0 bases and J shed 1 base, with 12 bases lying between them. Per germline, CDR1 MGHRA and CDR2 YSYEKL. CDR3 in amino acids: CASSQEQQLINYGYTF. DNA of the CDR3: TGCGCCAGCAGCCAAGAACAACAGTTGATTAACTATGGCTACACCTTC.

This clonotype is termed medium-sized. This beta chain represents an off-target read in a library built for alpha chains; its size is of limited meaning. The rearrangement links TRBV27 to TRBJ1-5; D is ambiguous. The CDR3 runs 14 residues. The V gene lost 3 bases and the J gene lost 4 bases, with 10 bases spanning the gap. The germline V gene encodes CDR1 MNHEY and CDR2 SMNVEV (reference sequence). CDR3 protein: CASSLWAVNQPQHF. The CDR3 bases are TGTGCCAGCAGTTTGTGGGCAGTGAATCAGCCCCAGCATTTT.

In its sample, this clonotype is medium-sized (0.01 to 0.1%). The library was prepared for alpha chains; this beta chain is a stray read, so its frequency means little. The V call is TRBV27, the J call TRBJ1-6; D unclear. The CDR3 is 16 amino acids. In germline, CDR1 is MNHEY, CDR2 SMNVEV (reference sequence). V gave up 3 bases and J gave up 9 bases, with 18 bases separating them. The CDR3 DNA reads TGTGCCAGCAGTTTTGGTGTCAGCCTCTCTGGTTCACCCCTCCACTTT. It codes for CASSFGVSLSGSPLHF.

In this sample, this clonotype is medium-sized. Because the library targeted alpha chains, this beta chain is an off-target read whose size means little. The V gene is TRBV29-1, the J gene TRBJ1-4; D is undetermined. The CDR3 sequence is 11 residues long. Trimming removed 8 bases at V and 7 bases at J, with 11 bases between. The V gene's germline CDR1 is SQVTM and CDR2 ANQGSEA. The DNA of the CDR3 is TGCAGCTCGCAGTTCGGTGAAAAACTGTTTTTT. Protein product: CSSQFGEKLFF.

This clonotype has a count of ten or more. This beta chain is a stray sequence in a library constructed for alpha chains; its clone size is not meaningful. The genes are TRBV5-4 and TRBJ1-1; 8 nucleotides agree with TRBD1. The CDR3 covers 16 residues. CDR1 and CDR2 from the germline V gene are SGHNT and YYREEE (reference sequence). Trimming at V came to 4 bases and at J to 4 bases, leaving 12 bases not matched to a gene. The CDR3 is CASSGGTGVGATEAFF. In DNA form, the CDR3 reads TGTGCCAGCAGCGGCGGGACAGGTGTTGGAGCCACTGAAGCTTTCTTT.

In this sample, this clonotype is medium-sized. Because this beta chain is a stray read in a library intended to capture alpha chains, its abundance should not be given much weight. This chain links TRBV5-4 with TRBJ2-7; tentatively, D is TRBD1 (5 bases). V was pared by 4 bases and J by 3 bases, with 11 bases between. This CDR3 spans 13 amino acids. In germline, CDR1 is SGHNT, CDR2 YYREEE (reference sequence). The CDR3 here is CASSHGQGYEQYF. CDR3 sequence (DNA): TGTGCCAGCAGCCACGGCCAGGGCTACGAGCAGTACTTC.

By sample fraction, this clonotype is medium-sized. In a library made to pick up alpha chains, this beta chain is a stray read with a size that means little. V and J are TRBV15 and TRBJ2-7; D assignment may be TRBD1 or TRBD2 (5 bases each). This CDR3 is built from 13 residues. The V gene lost 4 bases and the J gene lost 3 bases, with 10 bases spanning the gap. Per germline, CDR1 LNHNV and CDR2 YYDKDF (reference sequence). CDR3 coding DNA: TGTGCCACCAGCACCCGGGGCCACTACGAGCAGTACTTC. Protein product: CATSTRGHYEQYF.

In this sample, this clonotype is medium-sized. The library was designed around alpha chains, so this beta chain is a stray read whose abundance carries little weight. The rearrangement joins TRBV18 to TRBJ2-5; D call uncertain. Looked up from germline, CDR1 is KGHSH and CDR2 is LQKENI. The CDR3 totals 11 residues. Trimming cost V 5 bases and J 5 bases, with 6 bases left between them. DNA for the CDR3: TGTGCCAGCTCATCAGAGGAGACCCAGTACTTC. Residues: CASSSEETQYF.